These T cell receptor beta chains were read from a single sample in a study of T cells after yellow fever vaccination. Via MiXCR, TCRdb re-called the 5' RACE reads, giving one row per CDR3 protein. In the table there are roughly 300,000 distinct CDR3 sequences, around 8.1% of which are singletons. Here the sequenced sample was PBMCs, taken roughly 46 days after the first yellow fever vaccination. Source of these receptors: a man aged 18-30 years who received the YFV17D yellow fever vaccine. Both conserved end residues are part of each CDR3. D genes are given only for firm matches. Expanded clones are given a class, and other clones once, few, many or no size at all.

.	TRBV7-6	TRBJ2-6	.	TGTGCCAGCAGCCCCCAGGGTATAGCTCTCTCTGGGGCCAACGTCCTGACTTTC	CASSPQGIALSGANVLTF
.	TRBV20-1	TRBJ1-5	TRBD1	TGCAGTGCTAGTGGACAGGGAACACAGCCCCAGCATTTT	CSASGQGTQPQHF
many	TRBV11-1	TRBJ2-3	TRBD2	TGTGCCAGCAGCTCCAGGACTAGCGGGGGGGAACTCTCCACAGATACGCAGTATTTT	CASSSRTSGGELSTDTQYF
.	TRBV28	TRBJ1-4	.	TGTGCCAGCAGTTTATCGGGGGAGGCTAATGAAAAACTGTTTTTT	CASSLSGEANEKLFF
.	TRBV5-5	TRBJ2-1	.	TGTGCCAGCGGGGGGGCGGGTGAGCAGTTCTTC	CASGGAGEQFF
few	TRBV20-1	TRBJ2-1	.	TGCAGTGCTAGCGCCGCGGGGACTTACAATGAGCAGTTCTTC	CSASAAGTYNEQFF
.	TRBV5-5	TRBJ2-5	.	TGTGCCAGCAGCTTGCAGGGGCTAGTAGAAGAGACCCAGTACTTC	CASSLQGLVEETQYF
many	TRBV4-3	TRBJ2-7	TRBD1	TGCGCCAGCAGCCAAGAGAGGGACAGAACCTACGAGCAGTACTTC	CASSQERDRTYEQYF
.	TRBV30	TRBJ2-3	.	TGTGCCTGGATGCAGCGGGGCCAAGGGGGAGATACGCAGTATTTT	CAWMQRGQGGDTQYF
.	TRBV5-5	TRBJ2-7	TRBD1	TGTGCCAGCAGCTTGGCCGTCGGGACAGCTCCCTACGAGCAGTACTTC	CASSLAVGTAPYEQYF
many	TRBV20-1	TRBJ2-7	TRBD2	TGCAGTGCGTCCGGGACTAGCGGGGGTCTCGAGCAGTACTTC	CSASGTSGGLEQYF
.	TRBV11-2	TRBJ1-5	.	TGTGCCAGCAGCTTAGACAGGGGTGTTTTAGGAAATCAGCCCCAGCATTTT	CASSLDRGVLGNQPQHF
.	TRBV20-1	TRBJ2-3	.	TGCAGTGCCCCCCGGGGAGGACGGAAGTTCACAGATACGCAGTATTTT	CSAPRGGRKFTDTQYF
.	TRBV7-9	TRBJ2-5	.	TGTGCCAGCGCCCTAGAGACCCAGTACTTC	CASALETQYF
many	TRBV7-2	TRBJ1-1	.	TGTGCCAGCAGCCCAGGTGCAGCGAACACTGAAGCTTTCTTT	CASSPGAANTEAFF
few	TRBV12-3/TRBV12-4	TRBJ2-2	.	TGTGCCAGCACTCTCCTCCACGGGGCAGATTCCACCGGGGAGCTGTTTTTT	CASTLLHGADSTGELFF
few	TRBV7-9	TRBJ1-2	TRBD1	TGTGCCAGCAGCGACAGGGACAGGGGCGTCTATGGCTACACCTTC	CASSDRDRGVYGYTF
.	TRBV20-1	TRBJ1-5	.	TGCAGTGCTAGAATGGCAGGGCTACTTAATCAGCCCCAGCATTTT	CSARMAGLLNQPQHF
.	TRBV7-9	TRBJ1-2	TRBD1	TGTGCCAGCAGCACAGGGGGACAGGGGGCTAAGGGCTACACCTTC	CASSTGGQGAKGYTF
few	TRBV12-3/TRBV12-4	TRBJ2-1	.	TGTGCCAGCAGACGACAGGTAACCCCATATGAGCAGTTCTTC	CASRRQVTPYEQFF
few	TRBV20-1	TRBJ2-1	TRBD2	TGCAGTGCTAGAGAACTAGCGGGGGGGTCCTACAATGAGCAGTTCTTC	CSARELAGGSYNEQFF
.	TRBV20-1	TRBJ2-1	TRBD2	TGCAGTGCTGCCACTGTAACTAGCGGGGGGGCCTGGTCCTACAATGAGCAGTTCTTC	CSAATVTSGGAWSYNEQFF
few	TRBV10-3	TRBJ2-5	TRBD2	TGTGCCATCAGTGGTAGCGGGGGGAGTGAGACCCAGTACTTC	CAISGSGGSETQYF
.	TRBV6-5	TRBJ2-2	.	TGTGCCAGCAGTTACTCCTCCCGACAGGCCCCGAACACCGGGGAGCTGTTTTTT	CASSYSSRQAPNTGELFF
.	TRBV30	TRBJ1-1	.	TGTGCCTGGACCTCAATGGGGGGTGAGGCTTTCTTT	CAWTSMGGEAFF
.	TRBV6-5	TRBJ2-7	TRBD1	TGTGCCAGCAGTTACTCGACCGGGACAGGCAAATACGAGCAGTACTTC	CASSYSTGTGKYEQYF
few	TRBV9	TRBJ2-1	.	TGTGCCAGCAGCGTCTCACACAGGGCATTCGGTTACAATGAGCAGTTCTTC	CASSVSHRAFGYNEQFF
.	TRBV7-6	TRBJ1-5	.	TGTGCCAGCAGCTTAGGAGGAGGCAGCCGTTTGAGCAATCAGCCCCAGCATTTT	CASSLGGGSRLSNQPQHF
many	TRBV5-1	TRBJ2-2	.	TGCGCCAGCAGCTTGGACAGGGTCCCAGACACCGGGGAGCTGTTTTTT	CASSLDRVPDTGELFF
.	TRBV29-1	TRBJ1-3	.	TGCAGCGTTGTCACCTTCTCTGGAAACACCATATATTTT	CSVVTFSGNTIYF
.	TRBV6-2/TRBV6-3	TRBJ1-6	.	TGTGCCAGCAGACCGGACATGCGTCTGACCCTCCACTTT	CASRPDMRLTLHF
.	TRBV11-3	TRBJ2-7	TRBD2	TGTGCCAGCAGTCTGAGCGGGGGGTCTACCTACGAGCAGTACTTC	CASSLSGGSTYEQYF
many	TRBV12-3/TRBV12-4	TRBJ2-3	.	TGTGCCAGCAGTTTCTGGGTGACCGAAGATACGCAGTATTTT	CASSFWVTEDTQYF
many	TRBV5-1	TRBJ2-6	TRBD2	TGCGCCAGTGACATAGCGGGGGATGGGGCCAACGTCCTGACTTTC	CASDIAGDGANVLTF
.	TRBV6-5	TRBJ1-1	.	TGTGCCAGCAGGGGGTTTCGGACTGAAGCTTTCTTT	CASRGFRTEAFF
few	TRBV6-5	TRBJ1-5	.	TGTGCCAGCAGTTCCGAGGTGCTCAGGGAGCCCCAGCATTTT	CASSSEVLREPQHF